This entry features one T cell receptor beta chain sequence. The sample originates from a study of control samples from healthy donors and cancer patients. The table came from immunoSEQ multiplex PCR; TCRdb's copy has only in-frame clones and leaves some out. The table records around 94,000 clones, 85% to 95% of them present only once. The V segment lost 3 bases and the J segment 4 bases; nucleotides outside the gene matches: 5. Looked up from germline, CDR1 is MNHEY and CDR2 is SVGAGI. The CDR3 has 15 amino acids. The V call is TRBV6-5, the J call TRBJ2-5; 10 nucleotides align to TRBD2. The sequenced sample consisted of blood. The TCR was taken from a woman under 40 in good health. The CDR3 reads CASSYLAGVGETQYF. CDR3 bases: TGTGCCAGCAGTTATCTAGCGGGAGTGGGAGAGACCCAGTACTTC.